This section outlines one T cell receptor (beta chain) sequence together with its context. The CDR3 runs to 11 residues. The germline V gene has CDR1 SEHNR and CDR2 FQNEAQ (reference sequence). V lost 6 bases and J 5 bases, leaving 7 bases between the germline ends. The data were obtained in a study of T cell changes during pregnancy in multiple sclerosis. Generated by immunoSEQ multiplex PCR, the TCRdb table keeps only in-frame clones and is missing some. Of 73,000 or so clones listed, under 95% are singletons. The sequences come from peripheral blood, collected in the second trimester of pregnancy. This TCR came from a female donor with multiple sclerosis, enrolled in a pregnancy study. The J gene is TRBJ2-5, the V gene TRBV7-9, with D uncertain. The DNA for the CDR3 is TGTGCCAGCAGACTCGCGGAGACCCAGTACTTC. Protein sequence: CASRLAETQYF.